What follows are 12 T cell receptor beta chains derived from one specimen sequenced in a study of OX40 agonist ivuxolimab in advanced cancers. Assay: immunoSEQ multiplex PCR; the TCRdb copy retains only in-frame clones and omits some. The sample lists approximately 15,000 clones, around 86% occurring once. Sequencing was performed on CD4+ or CD8+ T cells sorted from blood, taken in a trial of the OX40 agonist ivuxolimab. These receptors all stem from an adult with an advanced solid tumor such as melanoma, head and neck, liver or kidney cancer.

The chain recombines TRBV4-3 with TRBJ2-7, with D perhaps matching TRBD2 (6 bases). This CDR3 has 13 residues. Trimming took off 4 bases at V and 4 bases at J, with 11 bases between the two ends. In germline, CDR1 is LGHNA, CDR2 YSLEER. The CDR3 nucleotides read TGCGCCAGCAGCCTCGGGAGTGGTTACGAGCAGTACTTC. This encodes CASSLGSGYEQYF.

The J gene is TRBJ1-5, the V gene TRBV28; no clear D. CDR1 and CDR2 (germline): MDHEN, SYDVKM. Trimming removed 7 bases at V and 6 bases at J, with 19 bases between. CDR3 size: 15 residues. As DNA, the CDR3 is TGTGCCAGCAAAATTCTTTCGGGAGAAGGTCAGCCCCAGCATTTT. Translated: CASKILSGEGQPQHF.

This rearrangement joins TRBV7-9 to TRBJ1-1; a weak D match, TRBD1 (5 bases). CDR1 is SEHNR and CDR2 is FQNEAQ in the germline V gene (reference sequence). V was pared by 3 bases and J by 3 bases, with 8 bases between. The CDR3 consists of 13 residues. The DNA for the CDR3 is TGTGCCAGCAGCTTTGGGGCTCACACTGAAGCTTTCTTT. Its translation: CASSFGAHTEAFF.

The chain has TRBV2 and TRBJ1-2, with D hard to call. Germline V CDR1 and CDR2: SNHLY, FYNNEI. This CDR3 has 15 amino acids. Deletions cut 6 bases from V and 5 bases from J, with 19 bases between. The CDR3 here is CASSVEEGQDYGYTF. The CDR3 region has the DNA TGTGCCAGCAGCGTTGAGGAGGGTCAGGATTATGGCTACACCTTC.

This chain links TRBV7-9 with TRBJ2-4; 10 nucleotides match TRBD2. Trimming at V came to 5 bases and at J to 8 bases, leaving 9 bases not matched to a gene. The CDR3 is 15 residues long. Germline values: CDR1 SEHNR, CDR2 FQNEAQ (reference sequence). CDR3 sequence reads: CASSPGLAGVDIQYF. The CDR3 DNA follows: TGTGCCAGCAGCCCAGGCCTAGCGGGAGTAGACATTCAGTACTTC.

The chain combines TRBV27 with TRBJ2-7; 12 bases align to TRBD2. This CDR3 has 14 residues. With 5 bases clipped from V and 6 bases from J, the junction kept 5 bases outside the gene matches. Germline loops: CDR1 MNHEY, CDR2 SMNVEV (reference sequence). The CDR3 DNA sequence: TGTGCCAGCAGTCCGACTAGCGGGAGCGGCGAGCAGTACTTC. As protein: CASSPTSGSGEQYF.

CDR3 amino acids: CASSFGTSGIYNEQFF. The CDR3 DNA sequence: TGTGCCAGCTCATTTGGGACTAGCGGGATTTACAATGAGCAGTTCTTC. The chain uses TRBV18 and TRBJ2-1, with 13 bases lining up with TRBD2. The length of the CDR3 is 16 residues. Trimming took 5 bases from V and 4 from J; bases not matched to a gene: 5. Germline V lookup: CDR1 KGHSH, CDR2 LQKENI.

The chain joins TRBV10-1 to TRBJ2-7; 7 bases agree with TRBD1. The CDR3 spans 16 residues. Germline CDR1 and CDR2: WNHNN and SYGVQD (reference sequence). V lost 4 bases, J lost 3 bases, and 12 bases stayed unmatched. This CDR3 reads CASSGPRDRIIYEQYF. The CDR3 DNA follows: TGCGCCAGCAGTGGGCCCCGGGACAGAATTATCTACGAGCAGTACTTC.

The chain links TRBV27 to TRBJ2-2, with TRBD1 identical over 9 bases. CDR3 length: 16 amino acids. CDR1 MNHEY and CDR2 SMNVEV come from the germline V gene (reference sequence). The V segment lost 0 bases and the J segment 4 bases; nucleotides outside the gene matches: 3. CDR3 loop: CASSLSTGGVTGELFF. The CDR3 nucleotides are TGTGCCAGCAGTTTATCTACAGGGGGCGTCACCGGGGAGCTGTTTTTT.

Turning to this clone: At one of its ends the junction is not consistent with the germline gene, which may arise from a read error. The chain uses TRBV5-4 and TRBJ2-5; D tentatively fits TRBD1 or TRBD2 (5 bases each). Germline CDR1 SGHNT, CDR2 YYREEE (reference sequence). The CDR3 is made up of 11 amino acids. The CDR3 sequence: CANSELGAQYF. In nucleotides, the CDR3 is TGTGCCAACAGCGAACTAGGGGCCCAGTACTTC.

This clone is medium-sized. DNA for the CDR3: TGTGCCAGCAGTTACGTTTTACAGGGGCAAGATGAGCAGTTCTTC. This encodes CASSYVLQGQDEQFF. This chain links TRBV6-5 with TRBJ2-1, with 7 bases that match TRBD1. The V and J ends lost 2 bases and 8 bases, in that order; junction bases with no gene match: 9. The length of the CDR3 is 15 residues. Germline V gene sequence: CDR1 MNHEY, CDR2 SVGAGI.

The chain employs TRBV14 and TRBJ2-1; D is ambiguous. V lost 4 bases and J 3 bases, leaving 13 bases between the germline ends. Germline V gives CDR1 SGHDN, CDR2 FVKESK. The CDR3 is 15 residues long. The CDR3 sequence is CASSPLSVGYNEQFF. The CDR3 DNA reads TGTGCCAGCAGCCCGCTGTCTGTAGGCTACAATGAGCAGTTCTTC.